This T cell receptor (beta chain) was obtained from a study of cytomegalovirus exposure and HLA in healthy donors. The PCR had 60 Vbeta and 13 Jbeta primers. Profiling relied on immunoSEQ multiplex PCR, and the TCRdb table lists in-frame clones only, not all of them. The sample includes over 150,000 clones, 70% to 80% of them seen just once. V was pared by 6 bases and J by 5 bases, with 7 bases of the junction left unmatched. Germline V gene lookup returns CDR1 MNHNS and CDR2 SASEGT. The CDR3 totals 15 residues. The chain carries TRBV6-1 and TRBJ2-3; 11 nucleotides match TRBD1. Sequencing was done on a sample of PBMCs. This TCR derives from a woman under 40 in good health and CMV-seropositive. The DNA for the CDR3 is TGTGCCAGCAGGACCGGGACAGGGGGAATAGATACGCAGTATTTT. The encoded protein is CASRTGTGGIDTQYF.